These 10 T cell receptor beta chains were all obtained from the same sample, sequenced in a study of vaccination effects on CD4 cells after COVID-19. Their recognized antigens are unknown. Antigen-specific CD4+ T cell clonotypes were called by their expansion after viral peptide-pool culture in ViraFEST. Culture proceeded for under twelve days, and CD4+ T cells were then isolated. A positive SARS-CoV-2 PCR test fell between March and December 2020. The vaccine given was either BNT162b2 or mRNA-1273, in two doses. Using immunoSEQ multiplex PCR, the repertoire was profiled, and TCRdb retains in-frame clones only, with some absent. This sample has about 14,000 clones, with 73% found just once. Source: CD4+ T cells from PBMCs cultured with HCoV-NL63 spike peptides, taken after COVID-19 vaccination. The receptor set was obtained from a human donor who had a prior SARS-CoV-2 infection.

Only one count was recorded for this clone. Germline is not matched at one junction end, which may reflect a read error. J is TRBJ1-2 and V is TRBV7-3, with 7 positions matching TRBD1. Germline V gene sequence: CDR1 SGHTA, CDR2 FQGTGA. The CDR3 consists of 13 residues. CDR3 bases: TGTGCCAGCAGCATAACAGGGGTGTATGGCTACACCTTC. Its protein product is CASSITGVYGYTF.

V is TRBV7-3 and J is TRBJ2-1; 10 nucleotides agree with TRBD2. Per germline, CDR1 SGHTA and CDR2 FQGTGA. This CDR3 region has 16 residues. Trimming at V came to 5 bases and at J to 6 bases, leaving 10 bases not matched to a gene. CDR3 DNA sequence: TGTGCCAGCAGCGGCGTTGGACTAGCGGAGATCAATGAGCAGTTCTTC. Translation: CASSGVGLAEINEQFF.

V gene TRBV3-1 (or the pseudogene TRBV3-2) combines with J gene TRBJ2-7, with D possibly matching TRBD2 (5 bases). Germline CDR1 LGHDT, CDR2 YNNKEL (reference sequence). V was cut by 4 bases and J by 5 bases, with 15 bases left in between. CDR3 size: 14 residues. Here the CDR3 DNA reads TGTGCCAGCAGCCGTCTCGGGGTTTCCGACGAGCAGTACTTC. Protein product: CASSRLGVSDEQYF.

This clone was seen only once. This chain uses TRBV15 with TRBJ2-3; the D gene is possibly TRBD1 (5 bases). Trimming shortened V by 0 bases and J by 3 bases, and 19 bases separated the two germline ends. The CDR3 has 18 residues. From germline, CDR1 is LNHNV and CDR2 YYDKDF (reference sequence). In DNA, the CDR3 is TGTGCCACCAGCAGAGACCCCACGGGCCAGGGTGGAACAGATACGCAGTATTTT. It encodes CATSRDPTGQGGTDTQYF. Full variable domain (outside the CDR3, taken from reference TRBV15 and TRBJ2-3): DAMVIQNPRYQVTQFGKPVTLSCSQTLNHNVMYWYQQKSSQAPKLLFHYYDKDFNNEADTPDNFQSRRPNTSFCFLDIRSPGLGDTAMYLCATSRDPTGQGGTDTQYFGPGTRLTVL.

V and J are TRBV18 and TRBJ2-5; no clear D gene. Germline-derived CDR1 and CDR2 are KGHSH and LQKENI. The V gene lost 3 bases and the J gene lost 3 bases, with 26 bases spanning the gap. This CDR3 is built from 19 residues. CDR3 in amino acids: CASSPQRGANPPGEETQYF. Written as DNA, the CDR3 is TGTGCCAGCTCACCTCAACGTGGCGCTAACCCCCCGGGCGAAGAGACCCAGTACTTC.

The chain couples TRBV19 to TRBJ1-2, with TRBD1 matching over 9 bases. The CDR3 extends over 16 amino acids. The V gene's germline CDR1 is LNHDA and CDR2 SQIVND (reference sequence). Trimming removed 4 bases from V and 3 bases from J; junction bases left unmatched: 9. CDR3 coding DNA: TGTGCCAGTAGTACTAAACTAACAGGGGGCGACTATGGCTACACCTTC. Protein sequence: CASSTKLTGGDYGYTF.

This chain connects TRBV9 to TRBJ2-1, with a weak D call TRBD1 (6 bases). The CDR3 loop spans 15 amino acids. The germline V and J ends were trimmed by 0 bases and 0 bases, with 7 bases remaining between them. The germline CDR1 and CDR2 sequences are SGDLS and YYNGEE. The CDR3 loop is CASSVGGRSYNEQFF. CDR3 bases: TGTGCCAGCAGCGTAGGGGGGCGCTCCTACAATGAGCAGTTCTTC. Using reference TRBV9 and TRBJ2-1 for the parts outside the CDR3, the full variable domain is DSGVTQTPKHLITATGQRVTLRCSPRSGDLSVYWYQQSLDQGLQFLIQYYNGEERAKGNILERFSAQQFPDLHSELNLSSLELGDSALYFCASSVGGRSYNEQFFGPGTRLTVL.

V and J are TRBV1 and TRBJ2-1; TRBD1 is the table's D call, not checked against the DNA. TRBV1 is shown as a pseudogene. This CDR3 comprises 16 residues. The CDR3 loop is CTSSQGAGAKYNEQFF. The CDR3 bases are TGCACCAGCAGCCAAGGGGCAGGGGCGAAATACAATGAGCAGTTCTTC.

Only one count was recorded for this clone. The rearrangement links TRBV6-5 to TRBJ2-5; D possibly matches TRBD1 or TRBD2 (5 bases each). Trimming removed 5 bases from V and 4 bases from J, with 17 bases in between. Germline V gene sequence: CDR1 MNHEY, CDR2 SVGAGI. CDR3 size: 15 residues. The CDR3 protein is CASSRMGPRAETQYF. In DNA, the CDR3 is TGTGCCAGCAGTAGAATGGGACCGCGCGCAGAGACCCAGTACTTC.

The CDR3 protein is CASSYAGATYNEQFF. The CDR3 DNA reads TGTGCCAGCAGTTACGCGGGGGCGACCTACAATGAGCAGTTCTTC. The chain has TRBV6-2 or TRBV6-3 and TRBJ2-1; tentative D call: TRBD2 (7 bases). The length of the CDR3 is 15 residues. Germline loops: CDR1 MNHEY, CDR2 SVGEGT. The germline V and J ends were trimmed by 2 bases and 2 bases, with 10 bases remaining between them.